This is a list of T cell receptor beta chains from one sample in a study of beta chain features in type 1 diabetes. Libraries were prepared by immunoSEQ multiplex PCR; TCRdb keeps only in-frame clonotypes and omits some of them. The table has around 690,000 clones, roughly an eighth seen once; the top ten hold around 0.12%. The sample taken for sequencing was naive CD4+ T cells from blood. The origin of the receptors is a man aged 25 to 40 with type 1 diabetes. Each CDR3 is given with its conserved first and last residue. Each record gives: CDR3 protein, CDR3 DNA, D gene, clone size, J gene, V gene. The D gene is left open where the match is weak. The size entry is marked missing in some rows and otherwise reads once, few, many or a size class.

CDR3: CASSYRRAMTYNEQFF
DNA: TGTGCCAGCAGTTACAGGAGGGCAATGACATACAATGAGCAGTTCTTC
D: NA
size: few
J: TRBJ2-1
V: TRBV6-6

CDR3: CASRWAPEFYNEQFF
DNA: TGTGCCAGCAGGTGGGCCCCCGAATTCTACAATGAGCAGTTCTTC
D: NA
size: few
J: TRBJ2-1
V: TRBV2

CDR3: CASSDASGTSDADTQYF
DNA: TGTGCCAGCAGCGACGCCTCCGGGACATCGGACGCAGATACGCAGTATTTT
D: NA
size: once
J: TRBJ2-3
V: TRBV9

CDR3: CASKVEGGSYEQYF
DNA: TGTGCCAGCAAAGTGGAAGGGGGCTCCTACGAGCAGTACTTC
D: NA
size: NA
J: TRBJ2-7
V: TRBV2

CDR3: CSVSLGATMNTEAFF
DNA: TGCAGCGTTTCCCTAGGGGCTACCATGAACACTGAAGCTTTCTTT
D: NA
size: NA
J: TRBJ1-1
V: TRBV29-1

CDR3: CASSIGGGAWETQYF
DNA: TGTGCCAGTAGTATAGGCGGGGGGGCCTGGGAGACCCAGTACTTC
D: TRBD2
size: few
J: TRBJ2-5
V: TRBV19

CDR3: CALTGAEGNTIYF
DNA: TGTGCCTTGACAGGGGCAGAGGGAAACACCATATATTTT
D: TRBD1
size: NA
J: TRBJ1-3
V: TRBV30

CDR3: CASSHQGYTEAFF
DNA: TGTGCCAGCAGCCATCAGGGGTACACTGAAGCTTTCTTT
D: NA
size: NA
J: TRBJ1-1
V: TRBV6-5

CDR3: CASSLLRVSTDTQYF
DNA: TGTGCCAGCAGCTTGTTGAGGGTGAGCACAGATACGCAGTATTTT
D: NA
size: NA
J: TRBJ2-3
V: TRBV11-2

CDR3: CASSSPPRNEQYF
DNA: TGTGCCAGCAGCAGCCCCCCGAGGAACGAGCAGTACTTC
D: NA
size: NA
J: TRBJ2-7
V: TRBV21-1

CDR3: CASSYRGAYEQYF
DNA: TGTGCCAGCAGTTACAGGGGCGCCTACGAGCAGTACTTC
D: TRBD1
size: NA
J: TRBJ2-7
V: TRBV7-2

CDR3: CASSVPSGGAVRELFF
DNA: TGTGCCAGCAGTGTCCCTAGCGGGGGGGCAGTCAGGGAGCTGTTTTTT
D: TRBD2
size: NA
J: TRBJ2-2
V: TRBV6-1

CDR3: CASSVQGGNQPQHF
DNA: TGTGCCAGCAGTGTCCAGGGCGGCAATCAGCCCCAGCATTTT
D: NA
size: NA
J: TRBJ1-5
V: TRBV25-1

CDR3: CASSKLRDGATNEKLFF
DNA: TGTGCCAGCAGTAAGCTCCGGGACGGCGCAACTAATGAAAAACTGTTTTTT
D: NA
size: few
J: TRBJ1-4
V: TRBV27

CDR3: CASSPGTVIYGYTF
DNA: TGTGCCAGCAGCCCCGGGACAGTTATTTATGGCTACACCTTC
D: TRBD1
size: NA
J: TRBJ1-2
V: TRBV5-4

CDR3: CASSAGTLGSPLHF
DNA: TGTGCCAGCAGCGCCGGGACACTAGGCTCACCCCTCCACTTT
D: NA
size: NA
J: TRBJ1-6
V: TRBV7-2

CDR3: CASSRGRGNQPQHF
DNA: TGTGCCAGCAGCCGGGGAAGGGGGAATCAGCCCCAGCATTTT
D: NA
size: few
J: TRBJ1-5
V: TRBV2

CDR3: CASSSKTGLSTSYEQYF
DNA: TGCGCCAGCAGCTCGAAGACAGGGTTGTCAACCTCCTACGAGCAGTACTTC
D: TRBD1
size: NA
J: TRBJ2-7
V: TRBV5-1

CDR3: CAISEASRAPWYF
DNA: TGTGCCATCAGTGAGGCCAGCCGGGCCCCTTGGTACTTC
D: NA
size: few
J: TRBJ2-7
V: TRBV10-3

CDR3: CASSEGTPTENTGELFF
DNA: TGTGCCAGCAGCGAGGGGACCCCGACGGAGAACACCGGGGAGCTGTTTTTT
D: NA
size: few
J: TRBJ2-2
V: TRBV9

CDR3: CASSDSHTEAFF
DNA: TGTGCCAGCAGTGATTCTCACACTGAAGCTTTCTTT
D: NA
size: few
J: TRBJ1-1
V: TRBV2

CDR3: CASSQEGAGGFYGYTF
DNA: TGCGCCAGCAGCCAAGAGGGCGCAGGGGGCTTCTATGGCTACACCTTC
D: TRBD1
size: NA
J: TRBJ1-2
V: TRBV4-3

CDR3: CASRDNLNQPQHF
DNA: TGTGCCAGCCGGGATAACCTAAATCAGCCCCAGCATTTT
D: NA
size: few
J: TRBJ1-5
V: TRBV6-1

CDR3: CASSYVEGTGERGYTF
DNA: TGTGCCAGCAGTTACGTGGAGGGGACAGGAGAACGTGGCTACACCTTC
D: TRBD1
size: NA
J: TRBJ1-2
V: TRBV6-5

CDR3: CAWSPSGVNEQYF
DNA: TGTGCCTGGAGCCCTAGCGGGGTAAACGAGCAGTACTTC
D: TRBD2
size: few
J: TRBJ2-7
V: TRBV30

CDR3: CAWGQRGEGPQHF
DNA: TGTGCCTGGGGACAAAGGGGAGAAGGGCCCCAGCATTTT
D: NA
size: few
J: TRBJ1-5
V: TRBV30

CDR3: CASSGRPNTEAFF
DNA: TGTGCCAGCAGCGGTCGACCGAACACTGAAGCTTTCTTT
D: NA
size: NA
J: TRBJ1-1
V: TRBV7-2